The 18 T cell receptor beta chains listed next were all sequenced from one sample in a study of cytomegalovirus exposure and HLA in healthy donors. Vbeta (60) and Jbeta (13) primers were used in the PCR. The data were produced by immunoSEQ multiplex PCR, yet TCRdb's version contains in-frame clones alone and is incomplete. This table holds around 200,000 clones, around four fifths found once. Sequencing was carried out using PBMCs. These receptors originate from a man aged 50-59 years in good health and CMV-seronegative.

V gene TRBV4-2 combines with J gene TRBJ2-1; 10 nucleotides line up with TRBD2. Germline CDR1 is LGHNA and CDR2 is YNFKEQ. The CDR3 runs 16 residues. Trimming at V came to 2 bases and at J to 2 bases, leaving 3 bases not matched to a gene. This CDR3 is CASSQPSGSPYNEQFF. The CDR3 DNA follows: TGTGCCAGCAGCCAACCTAGCGGGAGTCCCTACAATGAGCAGTTCTTC.

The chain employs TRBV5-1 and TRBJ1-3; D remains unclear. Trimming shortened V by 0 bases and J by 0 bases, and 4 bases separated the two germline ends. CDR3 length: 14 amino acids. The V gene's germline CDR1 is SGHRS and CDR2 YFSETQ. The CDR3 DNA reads TGCGCCAGCAGCTTGGTTAGCTCTGGAAACACCATATATTTT. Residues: CASSLVSSGNTIYF.

The CDR3 sequence is CASSQSTVGGTNEKLFF. The CDR3 bases are TGTGCCAGCTCACAGTCGACAGTGGGAGGAACTAATGAAAAACTGTTTTTT. The chain links TRBV18 to TRBJ1-4, with a tentative D call TRBD1 (5 bases). Trimming stripped 4 bases from V and 1 base from J, with 16 bases between. The CDR3 consists of 17 residues. Germline-derived CDR1 and CDR2 are KGHSH and LQKENI.

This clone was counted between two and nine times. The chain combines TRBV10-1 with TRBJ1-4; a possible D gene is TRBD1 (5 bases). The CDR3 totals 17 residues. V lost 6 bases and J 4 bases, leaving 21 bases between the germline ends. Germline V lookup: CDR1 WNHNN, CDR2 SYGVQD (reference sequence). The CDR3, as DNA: TGCGCCAGCAGGGACTCCGGGGGGGAGGAACTTAATGAAAAACTGTTTTTT. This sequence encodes CASRDSGGEELNEKLFF.

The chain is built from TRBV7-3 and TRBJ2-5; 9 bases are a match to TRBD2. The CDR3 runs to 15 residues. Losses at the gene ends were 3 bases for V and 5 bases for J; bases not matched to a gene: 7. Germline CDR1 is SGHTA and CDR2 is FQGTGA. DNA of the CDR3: TGTGCCAGCAGCTTCCGCGGCGGGGGGGTTGAGACCCAGTACTTC. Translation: CASSFRGGGVETQYF.

In DNA, the CDR3 is TGTGCCAGCAGTGACTCGATTGGGAGGGCAGGCGGCTACACCTTC. Translated: CASSDSIGRAGGYTF. V gene TRBV6-4 combines with J gene TRBJ1-2, with no clear D. CDR1 is MRHNA and CDR2 is SNTAGT in the germline V gene. V was clipped by 0 bases and J by 8 bases, with 16 bases between them. The CDR3 sequence is 15 residues long.

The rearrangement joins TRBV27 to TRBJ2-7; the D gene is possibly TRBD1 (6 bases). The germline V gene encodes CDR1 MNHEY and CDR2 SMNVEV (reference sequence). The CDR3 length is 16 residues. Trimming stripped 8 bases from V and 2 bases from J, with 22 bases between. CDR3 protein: CASGFLSGTSPYEQYF. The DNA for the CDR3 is TGTGCCAGCGGATTCTTATCCGGGACATCTCCCTACGAGCAGTACTTC.

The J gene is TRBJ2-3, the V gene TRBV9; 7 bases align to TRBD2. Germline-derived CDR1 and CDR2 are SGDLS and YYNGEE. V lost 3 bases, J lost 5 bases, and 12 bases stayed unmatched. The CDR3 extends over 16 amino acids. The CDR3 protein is CASSAQAGRALDTQYF. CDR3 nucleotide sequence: TGTGCCAGCAGCGCTCAGGCAGGGAGGGCCCTAGATACGCAGTATTTT.

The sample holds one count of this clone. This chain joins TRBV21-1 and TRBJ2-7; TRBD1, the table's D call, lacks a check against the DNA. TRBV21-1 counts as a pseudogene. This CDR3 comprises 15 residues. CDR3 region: CASSNGSRDRTEQYF. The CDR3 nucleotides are TGTGCCAGCAGCAATGGATCCCGGGACAGGACCGAGCAGTACTTC.

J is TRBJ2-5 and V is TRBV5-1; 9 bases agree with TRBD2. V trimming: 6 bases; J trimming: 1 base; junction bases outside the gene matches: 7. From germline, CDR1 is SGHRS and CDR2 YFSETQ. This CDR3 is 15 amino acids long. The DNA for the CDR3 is TGCGCCAGCACCCGGCTAGCGGGGATCCAAGAGACCCAGTACTTC. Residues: CASTRLAGIQETQYF.

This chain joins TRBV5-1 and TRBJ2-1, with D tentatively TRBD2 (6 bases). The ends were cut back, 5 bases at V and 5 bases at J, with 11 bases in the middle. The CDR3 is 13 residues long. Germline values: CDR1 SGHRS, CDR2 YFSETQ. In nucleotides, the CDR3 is TGCGCCAGCAGGCTTTGGGGGGACAATGAGCAGTTCTTC. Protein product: CASRLWGDNEQFF.

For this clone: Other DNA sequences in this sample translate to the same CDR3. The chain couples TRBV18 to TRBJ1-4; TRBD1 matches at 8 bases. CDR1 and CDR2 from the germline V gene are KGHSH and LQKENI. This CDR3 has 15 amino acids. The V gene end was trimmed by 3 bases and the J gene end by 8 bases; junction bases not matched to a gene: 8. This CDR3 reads CASSPLDRAGEKLFF. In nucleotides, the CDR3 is TGTGCCAGCTCACCTCTGGACAGGGCGGGAGAAAAACTGTTTTTT.

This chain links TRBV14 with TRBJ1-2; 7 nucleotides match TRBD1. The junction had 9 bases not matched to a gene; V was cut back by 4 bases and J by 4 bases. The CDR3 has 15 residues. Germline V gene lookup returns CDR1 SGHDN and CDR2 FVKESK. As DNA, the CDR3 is TGTGCCAGCAGCCCCCGGCAGGGGGGTAGCTATGGCTACACCTTC. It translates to CASSPRQGGSYGYTF. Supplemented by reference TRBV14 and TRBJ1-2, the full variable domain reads EAGVTQFPSHSVIEKGQTVTLRCDPISGHDNLYWYRRVMGKEIKFLLHFVKESKQDESGMPNNRFLAERTGGTYSTLKVQPAELEDSGVYFCASSPRQGGSYGYTFGSGTRLTVV.

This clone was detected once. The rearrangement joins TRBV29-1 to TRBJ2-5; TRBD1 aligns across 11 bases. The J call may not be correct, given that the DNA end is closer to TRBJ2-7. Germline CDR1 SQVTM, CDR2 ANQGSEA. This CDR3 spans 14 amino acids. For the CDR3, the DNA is TGCAGCGTTGTAATGGGGACAGGGGGCTACGAGCAGTACTTC. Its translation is CSVVMGTGGYEQYF.

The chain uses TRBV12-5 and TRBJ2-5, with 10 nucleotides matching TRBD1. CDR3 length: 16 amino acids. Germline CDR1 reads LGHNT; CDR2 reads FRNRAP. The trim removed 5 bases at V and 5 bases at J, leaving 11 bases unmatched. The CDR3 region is CASGLISRTGGETQYF. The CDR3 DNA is TGTGCTAGTGGTCTAATTTCCCGGACAGGGGGTGAGACCCAGTACTTC.

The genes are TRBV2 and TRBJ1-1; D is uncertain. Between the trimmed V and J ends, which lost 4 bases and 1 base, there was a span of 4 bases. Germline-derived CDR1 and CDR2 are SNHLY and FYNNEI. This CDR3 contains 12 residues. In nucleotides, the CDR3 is TGTGCCAGCAGTGTCCGGAACACTGAAGCTTTCTTT. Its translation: CASSVRNTEAFF.

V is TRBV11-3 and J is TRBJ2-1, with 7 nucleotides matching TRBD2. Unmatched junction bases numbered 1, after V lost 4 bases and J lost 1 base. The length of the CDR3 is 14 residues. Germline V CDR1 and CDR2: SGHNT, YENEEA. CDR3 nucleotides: TGTGCCAGCAGCTGGGGAGGGTCCTACAATGAGCAGTTCTTC. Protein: CASSWGGSYNEQFF.

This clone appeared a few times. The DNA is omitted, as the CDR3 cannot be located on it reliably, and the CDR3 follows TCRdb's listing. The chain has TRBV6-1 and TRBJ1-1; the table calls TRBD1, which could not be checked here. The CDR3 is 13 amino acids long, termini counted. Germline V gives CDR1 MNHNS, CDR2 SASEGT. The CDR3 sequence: CASILDRGVKDFF.